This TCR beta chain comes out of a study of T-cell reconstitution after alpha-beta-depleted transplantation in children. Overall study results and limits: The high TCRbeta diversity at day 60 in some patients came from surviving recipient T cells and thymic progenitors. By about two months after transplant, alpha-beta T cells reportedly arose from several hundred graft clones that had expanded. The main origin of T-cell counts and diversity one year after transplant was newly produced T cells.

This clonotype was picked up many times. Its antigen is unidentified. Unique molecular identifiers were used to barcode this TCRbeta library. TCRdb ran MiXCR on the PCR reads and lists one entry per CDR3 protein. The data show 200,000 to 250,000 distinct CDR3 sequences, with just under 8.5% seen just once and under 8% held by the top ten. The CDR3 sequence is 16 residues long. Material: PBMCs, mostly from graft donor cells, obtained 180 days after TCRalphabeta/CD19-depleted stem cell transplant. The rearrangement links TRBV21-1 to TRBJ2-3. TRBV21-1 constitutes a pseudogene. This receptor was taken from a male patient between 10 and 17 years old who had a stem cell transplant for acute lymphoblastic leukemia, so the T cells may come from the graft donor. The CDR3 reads CASTPRPPRSTDTQYF. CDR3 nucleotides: TGTGCCAGCACACCAAGACCGCCGCGCAGCACAGATACGCAGTATTTT.